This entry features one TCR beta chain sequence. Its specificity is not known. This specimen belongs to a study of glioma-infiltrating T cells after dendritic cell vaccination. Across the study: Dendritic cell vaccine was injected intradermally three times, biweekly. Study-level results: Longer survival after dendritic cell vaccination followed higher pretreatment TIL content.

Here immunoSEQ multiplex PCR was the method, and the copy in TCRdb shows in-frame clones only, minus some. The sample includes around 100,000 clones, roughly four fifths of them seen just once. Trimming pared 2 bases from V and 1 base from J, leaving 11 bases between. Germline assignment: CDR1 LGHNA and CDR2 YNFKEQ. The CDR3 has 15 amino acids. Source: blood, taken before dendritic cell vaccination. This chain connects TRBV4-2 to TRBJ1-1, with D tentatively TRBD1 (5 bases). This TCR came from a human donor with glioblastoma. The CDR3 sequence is CASSQHRGENTEAFF. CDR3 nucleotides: TGTGCCAGCAGCCAACACCGGGGGGAGAACACTGAAGCTTTCTTT.